A selection of T cell receptor beta chains follows, all from one sample in a study of identical twins. One entry per CDR3 protein, called by TCRdb with MiXCR from the 5' RACE reads. Of a few hundred thousand distinct CDR3 sequences listed, approximately 15% are singletons. The same specimen was also included in a second study, on yellow fever vaccine responses in identical twins.

The specimen sequenced was CD4+ T cells sorted from blood. These receptors were taken from a woman in her late teens or twenties in good health. CDR3s include the opening cysteine and the closing phenylalanine or tryptophan. D genes are given only for firm matches. Where a row states a size, it is once, few, many or the class of an expanded clone; other rows omit it.

>TRBD2|TRBJ2-1|few|TRBV6-2/TRBV6-3
TGTGCCAGCCGGTACTCTAGCGGTGTGGGAAATGAGCAGTTCTTC
CASRYSSGVGNEQFF
>.|TRBJ2-7|once|TRBV18
TGTGCCAGCTCACCAGGGACGTTTACCTACGAGCAGTACTTC
CASSPGTFTYEQYF
>TRBD1|TRBJ2-7|.|TRBV30
TGTGCCGGGACCCCGGGACAGGGGGCCTTAGGGCAGTACTTC
CAGTPGQGALGQYF
>.|TRBJ2-4|once|TRBV6-4
TGTGCCAGCAGTGTGGGTTACCTCGGTGGCAAAAACATTCAGTACTTC
CASSVGYLGGKNIQYF
>TRBD1|TRBJ2-4|few|TRBV12-3/TRBV12-4
TGTGCCAGCAACAGGGGCCAGGACATTCAGTACTTC
CASNRGQDIQYF
>.|TRBJ2-2|few|TRBV29-1
TGCAGCGTTGACGGCAACACCGGGGAGCTGTTTTTT
CSVDGNTGELFF
>.|TRBJ2-2|few|TRBV20-1
TGCAGTGCTAGAGATCCCGGACCCCCGAACACCGGGGAGCTGTTTTTT
CSARDPGPPNTGELFF
>TRBD1|TRBJ1-6|few|TRBV10-3
TGTGCCATCAACCGGGACAGGGGATCACCCCTCCACTTT
CAINRDRGSPLHF
>.|TRBJ1-1|many|TRBV6-1
TGTGCCAGCAGCCGGGACGGGAACACTGAAGCTTTCTTT
CASSRDGNTEAFF
>TRBD2|TRBJ2-7|many|TRBV5-1
TGCGCCAGCAGCTTGGTAGCGGGAAGCTCCTACGAGCAGTACTTC
CASSLVAGSSYEQYF
>.|TRBJ2-2|few|TRBV5-6
TGTGCCAGCAGCTTGGGATTATTCGGCACCGGGGAGCTGTTTTTT
CASSLGLFGTGELFF
>TRBD2|TRBJ2-1|.|TRBV12-3/TRBV12-4
TGTGCCAGCAGTTTAGTAGCGGGGGGGTTCAATGAGCAGTTCTTC
CASSLVAGGFNEQFF
>TRBD2|TRBJ2-7|few|TRBV4-2
TGTGCCAGCAGCCAAGGGAGAGCGGGATCCTACGAGCAGTACTTC
CASSQGRAGSYEQYF
>.|TRBJ1-2|many|TRBV5-1
TGCGCCAGCAGCTCACCCTCGGACGGCCCTCGGGGCTACACCTTC
CASSSPSDGPRGYTF